This TCR beta chain was observed in a study of blood T cell repertoires in COVID-19. V shed 1 base and J 1 base; nucleotides not matched to a gene: 3. This CDR3 has 16 residues. Germline CDR1 is LGHNA and CDR2 is YSLEER. Source study methods: Quantification of nucleated cells was approximated via reference gene primer amplification. This table comes from immunoSEQ multiplex PCR, and its TCRdb copy is limited to in-frame clones, with some not included. D and trimming were read from the DNA, whereas the V and J calls and clone size are those reported in that table. The sample records approximately 300,000 clones, under 90% being singletons. In its sample, this clone was seen once.

The sequenced material came from PBMCs or T cells enriched from blood (not recorded which). The rearrangement joins TRBV4-3 to TRBJ2-3; TRBD2 agrees at 9 bases. The receptor was derived from a man aged 60 to 75 who had recovered from COVID-19. Here the CDR3 DNA reads TGCGCCAGCAGCCAAGTTTCTAGCGGGGGCACAGATACGCAGTATTTT. This codes for CASSQVSSGGTDTQYF.